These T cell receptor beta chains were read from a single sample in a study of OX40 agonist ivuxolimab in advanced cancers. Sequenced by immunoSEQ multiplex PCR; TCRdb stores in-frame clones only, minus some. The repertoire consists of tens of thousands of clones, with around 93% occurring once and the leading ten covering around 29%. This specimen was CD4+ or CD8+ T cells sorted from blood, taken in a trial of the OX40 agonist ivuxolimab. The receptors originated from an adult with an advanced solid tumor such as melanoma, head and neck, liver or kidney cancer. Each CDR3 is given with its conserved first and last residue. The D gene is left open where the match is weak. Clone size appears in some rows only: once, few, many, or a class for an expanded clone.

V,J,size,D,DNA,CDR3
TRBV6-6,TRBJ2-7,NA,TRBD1,TGTGCCAGCATCACCGGGACAGGGCACTACGAGCAGTACTTC,CASITGTGHYEQYF
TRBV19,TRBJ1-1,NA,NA,TGTGCCGTAGTGGTAGCAGGGGTCACTGAAGCTTTCTTT,CAVVVAGVTEAFF
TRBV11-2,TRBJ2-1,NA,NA,TGTGCCAGCAGCTCTCGACAGCAGTACAATGAGCAGTTCTTC,CASSSRQQYNEQFF
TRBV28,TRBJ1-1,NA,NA,TGTGCCAGCAGTTTAGCAGGGTCTGGAGGGGCTTTCTTT,CASSLAGSGGAFF
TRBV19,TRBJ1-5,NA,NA,TGTGCCAGTAGTATACAGGGTTCGTACAGCAATCAGCCCCAGCATTTT,CASSIQGSYSNQPQHF
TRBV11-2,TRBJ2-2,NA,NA,TGTGCCAGCAGCCCAGATGGGGCTCCTAACACCGGGGAGCTGTTTTTT,CASSPDGAPNTGELFF
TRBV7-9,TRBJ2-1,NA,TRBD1,TGTGCCAGCAGCAGCCGGGACAGGGGAGGCAATGAGCAGTTCTTC,CASSSRDRGGNEQFF
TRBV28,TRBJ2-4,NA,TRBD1,TGTGCCAGCAGTCTTCAAAAGGGGGCGAGGACCAAAAACATTCAGTACTTC,CASSLQKGARTKNIQYF
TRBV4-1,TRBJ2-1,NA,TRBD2,TGCGCCAGCAGCCAAGATTTAGGGACTAGCAGATACAATGAGCAGTTCTTC,CASSQDLGTSRYNEQFF
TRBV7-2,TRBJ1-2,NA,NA,TGTGCCAGCAGCTTCTTTTATGGCTACACCTTC,CASSFFYGYTF
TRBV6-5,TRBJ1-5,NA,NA,TGTGCCAGCAGTAGCCGGGACGGTAGCAATCAGCCCCAGCATTTT,CASSSRDGSNQPQHF
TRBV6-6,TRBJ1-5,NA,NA,TGTGCCAGCAGTTCCTACTCGGAGAGCAATCAGCCCCAGCATTTT,CASSSYSESNQPQHF
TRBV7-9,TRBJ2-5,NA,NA,TGTGCCAGCAGCTTGGCCCGAGCCGACTTGACCCAGTACTTC,CASSLARADLTQYF
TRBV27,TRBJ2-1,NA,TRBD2,TGTGCCAGCAGCTCATTGGGTCCTAGCGGCGCCTACAATGAGCAGTTCTTC,CASSSLGPSGAYNEQFF
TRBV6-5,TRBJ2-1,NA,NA,TGTGCAAGTGGGACACTCCCAAATGAGCAGTTCTTC,CASGTLPNEQFF
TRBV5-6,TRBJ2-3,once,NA,TGTGCCAGCAGCCCGACACTGGAGGACCTCACAGATACGCAGTATTTT,CASSPTLEDLTDTQYF
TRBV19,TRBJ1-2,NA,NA,TGTGCCAGTAGTATCGCGGACTTCGACTATGGCTACACCTTC,CASSIADFDYGYTF
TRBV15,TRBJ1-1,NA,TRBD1,TGTGCCACCAGCAGAGATCTCGGGACAGGGGTTTCTGCTTTCTTT,CATSRDLGTGVSAFF
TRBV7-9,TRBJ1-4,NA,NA,TGTGCCAGCAGACGGAAGACACCCGCAACTAATGAAAAACTGTTTTTT,CASRRKTPATNEKLFF
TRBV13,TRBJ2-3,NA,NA,TGTGCCAGCAGCCCTCGAATGGCAGATACGCAGTATTTT,CASSPRMADTQYF
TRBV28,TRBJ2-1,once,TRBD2,TGTGCCAGCAAACTTAGCGGGAGAATGAATGAGCAGTTCTTC,CASKLSGRMNEQFF
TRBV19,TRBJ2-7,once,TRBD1,TGTGCCAGTAGTCCCCGGGACAGCTTCTACGAGCAGTACTTC,CASSPRDSFYEQYF
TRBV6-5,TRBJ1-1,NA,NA,TGTGCCAGCAGTCGGGACCTAAACACTGAAGCTTTCTTT,CASSRDLNTEAFF
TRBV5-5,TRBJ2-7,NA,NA,TGTGCCAGCAACTTAAACGATCGTCGCAGGGGCCCTTCCTACGAGCAGTACTTC,CASNLNDRRRGPSYEQYF
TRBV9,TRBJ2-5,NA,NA,TGTGCCAGCAGCGTAGGGGGCATCTCTGGGGCCCAGTACTTC,CASSVGGISGAQYF
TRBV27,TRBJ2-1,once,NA,TGTGCCAGCAGTTTCGGGTCAGGAGAATACAATGAGCAGTTCTTC,CASSFGSGEYNEQFF
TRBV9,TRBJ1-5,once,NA,TGTGCCAGCAGCGTAGGGGGGGCTAGCAATCAGCCCCAGCATTTT,CASSVGGASNQPQHF
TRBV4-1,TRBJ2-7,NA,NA,TGCGCCAGCAGCCAAGAACCGCTTCGAAACGAGCAGTACTTC,CASSQEPLRNEQYF
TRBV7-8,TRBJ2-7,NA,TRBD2,TGTGCCAGCAGCGCCAGCGGGAGGGCCGAGCAGTACTTC,CASSASGRAEQYF
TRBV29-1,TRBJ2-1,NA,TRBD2,TGCAGCGGCCGAGGGACTAGCGGTTTCTACAATGAGCAGTTCTTC,CSGRGTSGFYNEQFF
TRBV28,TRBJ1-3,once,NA,TGTGCCAGTGGGGTCTCTGGAAACACCATATATTTT,CASGVSGNTIYF
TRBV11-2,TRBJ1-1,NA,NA,TGTGCCAGCAGCTTCATGGGACACCAGAACACTGAAGCTTTCTTT,CASSFMGHQNTEAFF
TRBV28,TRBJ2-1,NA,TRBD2,TGTGCCAGCAGTTTAACTAGCGGGAGTATTCATGAGCAGTTCTTC,CASSLTSGSIHEQFF
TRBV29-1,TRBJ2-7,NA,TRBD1,TGCAGCGTGAGGGACAGGGAGCAGTACTTC,CSVRDREQYF
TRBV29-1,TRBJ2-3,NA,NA,TGCAGCGTTGTCGGGACATCGGATGCGGATACGCAGTATTTT,CSVVGTSDADTQYF
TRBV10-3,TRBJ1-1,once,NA,TGTGCCATCAGTGAAGAGGGTAAGGGAGCTTTCTTT,CAISEEGKGAFF
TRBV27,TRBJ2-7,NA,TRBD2,TGTGCCAGCAGTTGGTCTAGCGGGAGGGCCTACGAGCAGTACTTC,CASSWSSGRAYEQYF
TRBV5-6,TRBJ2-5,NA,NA,TGTGCCAGCAGCGACGCTAACAGGGAAGAGACCCAGTACTTC,CASSDANREETQYF
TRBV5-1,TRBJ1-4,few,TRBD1,TGCGCCAGCAGCTTGGAGGGACAGTGGAATGAAAAACTGTTTTTT,CASSLEGQWNEKLFF
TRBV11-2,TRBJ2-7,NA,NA,TGTGCCAGCAGCTTAGACTCGACTCTCTCCTACGAGCAGTACTTC,CASSLDSTLSYEQYF
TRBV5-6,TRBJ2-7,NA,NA,TGTGCCAGCAGCTTGGGCAGGGGATTGTACGAGCAGTACTTC,CASSLGRGLYEQYF
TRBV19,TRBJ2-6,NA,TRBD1,TGTGCCAGTAGTAACAGGGGGGTCTCTGGGGCCAACGTCCTGACTTTC,CASSNRGVSGANVLTF
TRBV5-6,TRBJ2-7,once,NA,TGTGCCAGCAGCTTGGAACCGGGCACCTACGAGCAGTACTTC,CASSLEPGTYEQYF
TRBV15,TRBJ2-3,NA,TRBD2,TGTGCCACCAGCAGATGGGGGGGATCCACAGATACGCAGTATTTT,CATSRWGGSTDTQYF
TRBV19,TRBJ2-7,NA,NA,TGTGCCAGTAGTATCCCCGGGACTGGATACTACGAGCAGTACTTC,CASSIPGTGYYEQYF
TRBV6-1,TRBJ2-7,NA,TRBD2,TGTGCCAGCAGTGAAGTGGCGGGAGGGATCTACGAGCAGTACTTC,CASSEVAGGIYEQYF
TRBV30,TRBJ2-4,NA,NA,TGTGCCTGGAGTACTGAACTAGCCAAAAACATTCAGTACTTC,CAWSTELAKNIQYF
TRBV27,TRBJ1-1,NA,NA,TGTGCCAGCAGTTTAACAGGGATACACACTGAAGCTTTCTTT,CASSLTGIHTEAFF
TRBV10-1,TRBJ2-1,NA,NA,TGCGCCAGCAGTCGGGACACCTTTAGGAATGAGCAGTTCTTC,CASSRDTFRNEQFF
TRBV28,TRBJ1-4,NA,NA,TGTGCCAGCAGTACCCCACAGGAGCGTAATGAAAAACTGTTTTTT,CASSTPQERNEKLFF
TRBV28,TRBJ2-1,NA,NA,TGTGCCAGCAGTTTAGGGAGAGCTAGTAATGAGCAGTTCTTC,CASSLGRASNEQFF
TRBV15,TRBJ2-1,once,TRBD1,TGTGCCACCAGCAGGGCGGACAGGGGGGACCAGGGGCAGTTCTTC,CATSRADRGDQGQFF
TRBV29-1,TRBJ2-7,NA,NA,TGCAGCGTTGAAGAACCGGAGACCTACGAGCAGTACTTC,CSVEEPETYEQYF